What follows are 4 T cell receptor beta chains derived from one specimen sequenced in a study of T-cell reconstitution after alpha-beta-depleted transplantation in children. Construction of the TCRbeta library involved unique molecular identifiers. TCRdb re-called the PCR reads with MiXCR, one entry per CDR3 protein. The repertoire consists of fewer than 95,000 distinct CDR3 sequences, with 12% occurring once and the leading ten covering approximately 15%. Specimen: PBMCs from the stem cell graft donor, collected from the stem cell graft. The source is a human donor who donated a stem cell graft to a child with inherited bone marrow failure.

This clonotype has ten or more counts. The rearrangement uses TRBV29-1 and TRBJ1-1; 9 positions agree with TRBD1. Germline CDR1 is SQVTM and CDR2 is ANQGSEA. Unmatched junction bases numbered 11, after V lost 4 bases and J lost 2 bases. The CDR3 covers 16 residues. The DNA of the CDR3 is TGCAGCGTTGTTAGGACAGGGGTCCTCTTAAACACTGAAGCTTTCTTT. The encoded protein is CSVVRTGVLLNTEAFF.

This clonotype came up a few times. The chain couples TRBV28 to TRBJ2-2; D is tentatively TRBD1 or TRBD2 (5 bases each). Germline CDR1 and CDR2: MDHEN and SYDVKM. The ends were cut back, 1 base at V and 3 bases at J, with 12 bases in the middle. This CDR3 region has 16 residues. DNA of the CDR3: TGTGCCAGCAGTTTATTCACGGGGACGGACACCGGGGAGCTGTTTTTT. It encodes CASSLFTGTDTGELFF.

J is TRBJ2-2 and V is TRBV6-2 or TRBV6-3, with D uncertain. With 7 bases removed from V and 2 bases from J, the gap between germline ends came to 14 bases. The CDR3 runs to 15 residues. The germline CDR1 and CDR2 sequences are MNHEY and SVGEGT. CDR3 DNA sequence: TGTGCCAGCAAGCAGCGAACCCCAAACACCGGGGAGCTGTTTTTT. This gives the protein CASKQRTPNTGELFF.

This clonotype came up many times. The V and J genes are TRBV7-2 and TRBJ2-7, with D tentatively TRBD1 or TRBD2 (5 bases each). The CDR3 is 14 amino acids. Germline V gene sequence: CDR1 SGHTA, CDR2 FQGNSA. V was pared by 6 bases and J by 4 bases, with 16 bases between. Written as DNA, the CDR3 is TGTGCCAGCAGTTTTCGGGACGGGTCATACGAGCAGTACTTC. This gives the protein CASSFRDGSYEQYF.